Included here is one T cell receptor beta chain sequence, with context. These data are taken from a study of blood T cell repertoires in COVID-19. Study details: COVID-19 samples collected from the United States, Italy and Spain covered acute and convalescent phases. T cells, B-cell-depleted T cells, or PBMCs supplied cDNA or gDNA.

Generated by immunoSEQ multiplex PCR, the TCRdb table keeps only in-frame clones and is missing some. There are 250,000 to 350,000 clones in the sample; about nine tenths occur only once, and 2% to 2.5% lies in the top ten. The CDR3 is made up of 17 amino acids. Trimming removed 1 base at V and 3 bases at J, with 19 bases between. Germline-derived CDR1 and CDR2 are SGHTS and YDEGEE. The sample taken for sequencing was peripheral blood. This clonotype was sampled from a woman between 50 and 59 years old who had recovered from COVID-19. V usage is TRBV5-8 and J usage is TRBJ1-1; D possibly corresponds to TRBD1 (6 bases). The CDR3 DNA sequence: TGTGCCAGCAGCTTGTGGGATGGGGGCTTGGGGTACACTGAAGCTTTCTTT. Protein product: CASSLWDGGLGYTEAFF.